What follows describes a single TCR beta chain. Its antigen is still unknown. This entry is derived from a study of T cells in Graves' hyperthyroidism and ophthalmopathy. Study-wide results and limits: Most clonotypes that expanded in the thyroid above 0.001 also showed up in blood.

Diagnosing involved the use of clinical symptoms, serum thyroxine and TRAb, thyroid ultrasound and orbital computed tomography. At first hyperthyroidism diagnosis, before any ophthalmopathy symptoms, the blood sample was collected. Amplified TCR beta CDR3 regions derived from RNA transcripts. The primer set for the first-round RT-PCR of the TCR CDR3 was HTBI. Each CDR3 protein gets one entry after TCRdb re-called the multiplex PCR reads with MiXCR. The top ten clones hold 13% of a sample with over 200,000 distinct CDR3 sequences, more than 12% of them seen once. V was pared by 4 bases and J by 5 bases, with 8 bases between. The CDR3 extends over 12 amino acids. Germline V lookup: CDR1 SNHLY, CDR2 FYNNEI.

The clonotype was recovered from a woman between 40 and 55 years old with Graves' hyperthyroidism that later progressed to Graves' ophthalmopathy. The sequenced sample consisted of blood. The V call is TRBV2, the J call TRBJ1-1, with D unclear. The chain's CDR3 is CASSVRGTEAFF. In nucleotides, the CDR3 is TGTGCCAGCAGTGTTCGGGGAACTGAAGCTTTCTTT. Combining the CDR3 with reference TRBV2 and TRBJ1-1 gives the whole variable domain EPEVTQTPSHQVTQMGQEVILRCVPISNHLYFYWYRQILGQKVEFLVSFYNNEISEKSEIFDDQFSVERPDGSNFTLKIRSTKLEDSAMYFCASSVRGTEAFFGQGTRLTVV.